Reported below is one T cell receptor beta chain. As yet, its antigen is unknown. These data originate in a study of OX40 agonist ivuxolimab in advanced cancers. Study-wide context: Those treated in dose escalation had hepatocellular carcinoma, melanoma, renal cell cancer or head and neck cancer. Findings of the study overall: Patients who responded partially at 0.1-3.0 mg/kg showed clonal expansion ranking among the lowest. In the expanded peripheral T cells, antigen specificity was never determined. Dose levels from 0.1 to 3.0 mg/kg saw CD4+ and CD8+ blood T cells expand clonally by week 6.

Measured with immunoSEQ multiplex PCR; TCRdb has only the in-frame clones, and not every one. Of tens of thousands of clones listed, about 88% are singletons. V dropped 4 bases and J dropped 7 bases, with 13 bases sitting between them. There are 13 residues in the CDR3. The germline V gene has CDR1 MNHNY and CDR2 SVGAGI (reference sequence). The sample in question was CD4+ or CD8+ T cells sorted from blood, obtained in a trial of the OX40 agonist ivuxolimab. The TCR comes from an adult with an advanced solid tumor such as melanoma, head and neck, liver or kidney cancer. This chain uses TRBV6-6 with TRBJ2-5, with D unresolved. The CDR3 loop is CASSSGFFGTQYF. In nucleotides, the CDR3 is TGTGCCAGCAGTTCTGGCTTTTTCGGGACCCAGTACTTC.